This TCR beta chain was profiled in a study of T cells in Graves' hyperthyroidism and ophthalmopathy. Study-level findings and limits: Ophthalmopathy stood apart from stable hyperthyroidism in a 13 V-J model. Clonotypes that were expanded in thyroid above 0.001 mostly appeared in blood too.

PBMCs were derived from about 10 ml fresh peripheral blood. Amplified TCR beta CDR3 regions derived from RNA transcripts. Using the HTBI primer set, a first-round RT-PCR was run on the TCR CDR3. TCRdb re-called the multiplex PCR reads with MiXCR, one entry per CDR3 protein. The sample lists over 120,000 distinct CDR3 sequences, around 20% seen once, with around two thirds in the top ten. This CDR3 region has 13 residues. Germline V gene sequence: CDR1 GTSNPN, CDR2 SVGIG (reference sequence). V was cut by 2 bases and J by 1 base, with 8 bases left in between. This clonotype has a handful of counts. Its target is unknown.

The rearrangement joins TRBV30 to TRBJ1-1; D gene ambiguous. The TCR originated in a woman between 50 and 59 years old with Graves' hyperthyroidism that later progressed to Graves' ophthalmopathy. The sequencing input was blood. CDR3 residues: CAWSRERNTEAFF. The CDR3 coding sequence is TGTGCCTGGAGTCGGGAGAGGAACACTGAAGCTTTCTTT.